This T cell receptor (beta chain) was captured by sequencing in a study of PD-1 blockade in classical Hodgkin lymphoma. Every patient had relapsed following autologous stem cell transplantation, and cohorts differed in brentuximab vedotin exposure. Only in-frame clones appear in the TCRdb table, and some are missing; sequencing was by immunoSEQ multiplex PCR. The sample consists of 80,000 to 100,000 clones, more than 90% of them appearing once. This CDR3 spans 11 amino acids. Germline values: CDR1 GTSNPN, CDR2 SVGIG (reference sequence). Trimming at V came to 5 bases and at J to 10 bases, leaving 2 bases not matched to a gene.

This chain connects TRBV30 to TRBJ1-6; TRBD1 matches at 7 bases. The sample in question was peripheral blood mononuclear cells (PBMCs), obtained at baseline. The receptor's source is a human donor with classical Hodgkin lymphoma. The CDR3 sequence is CAWGQVSPLHF. CDR3 in DNA: TGTGCCTGGGGACAGGTCTCACCCCTCCACTTT.